The text below deals with one T cell receptor (beta chain). Unique molecular identifiers tagged the TCRbeta library. Each CDR3 protein gets one entry after TCRdb re-called the PCR reads with MiXCR. The sample carries approximately 520,000 distinct CDR3 sequences, about 30% recorded once. The data derive from a study of T-cell reconstitution after alpha-beta-depleted transplantation in children. V was clipped by 6 bases and J by 4 bases; unmatched bases: 18. The germline gives CDR1 DFQATT, CDR2 SNEGSKA (reference sequence). The CDR3 runs to 18 residues. Specimen: PBMCs from the stem cell graft donor, collected from the stem cell graft. This TCR derives from a human donor who donated a stem cell graft to a child with aplastic anemia. The chain is built from TRBV20-1 and TRBJ2-2, with 9 bases matching TRBD2. The CDR3 coding sequence is TGCAGTGCCCCCCTTTGGAGAGTAGCGGGAGAGGGCACCGGGGAGCTGTTTTTT. It encodes CSAPLWRVAGEGTGELFF.